The 4 T cell receptor beta chains in this list originate from one sample, sequenced in a study of early T cells in non-severe SARS-CoV-2 infection. TCRdb redid the calling of the 5' RACE reads with MiXCR, one entry per CDR3 protein. The data contain 100,000 to 150,000 distinct CDR3 sequences, approximately 15% of them singletons. The sample taken for sequencing was whole blood. These receptor sequences come from an adult who was a healthcare worker with PCR-confirmed SARS-CoV-2 infection or an uninfected control (not recorded which).

The sample holds a few counts of this clonotype. The chain carries TRBV7-9 and TRBJ1-2; 9 nucleotides match TRBD1. This CDR3 is 15 amino acids long. J gave up 8 bases and V 5 bases, and 12 bases lay outside the gene matches. Germline CDR1 reads SEHNR; CDR2 reads FQNEAQ (reference sequence). The CDR3 here is CASSPRRDREGGYTF. The CDR3 nucleotides read TGTGCCAGCAGCCCCCGCCGGGACAGGGAAGGAGGCTACACCTTC.

This clonotype showed up just a few times. The genes are TRBV20-1 and TRBJ2-7; D might be TRBD2 (6 bases). The CDR3 length is 13 residues. The V gene lost 5 bases and the J gene lost 7 bases, with 18 bases spanning the gap. Germline V lookup: CDR1 DFQATT, CDR2 SNEGSKA (reference sequence). The CDR3 DNA follows: TGCAGTGCTTCAGGGTCCGACGGGAGAGAGCAGTACTTC. Amino acids: CSASGSDGREQYF.

This chain links TRBV6-1 with TRBJ2-7; tentatively, D is TRBD2 (8 bases). With 5 bases removed from V and 3 bases from J, the gap between germline ends came to 17 bases. Germline V gene sequence: CDR1 MNHNS, CDR2 SASEGT. This CDR3 has 15 residues. As DNA, the CDR3 is TGTGCCAGCAGTACCGGGACAGCGGGGGACTACGAGCAGTACTTC. It is translated as CASSTGTAGDYEQYF.

The chain carries TRBV29-1 and TRBJ1-1; D is unresolved. V was pared by 8 bases and J by 4 bases, with 14 bases between. Germline V gene data show CDR1 as SQVTM and CDR2 as ANQGSEA. This CDR3 region has 12 residues. The DNA of the CDR3 is TGCAGCATCACTACATTGGGCACTGAAGCTTTCTTT. Translating gives CSITTLGTEAFF. The whole variable domain, filled in from reference TRBV29-1 and TRBJ1-1, reads SAVISQKPSRDICQRGTSLTIQCQVDSQVTMMFWYRQQPGQSLTLIATANQGSEATYESGFVIDKFPISRPNLTFSTLTVSNMSPEDSSIYLCSITTLGTEAFFGQGTRLTVV.